Listed below are T cell receptor beta chains from one sample, sequenced in a study of shared clonotypes between healthy human individuals. TCRdb's table, derived via immunoSEQ multiplex PCR, lists solely in-frame clones and lacks some. The top ten clones hold 0.11% of a sample with 600,000 or so clones, 85% to 95% of them seen once. Input material: naive CD8+ T cells sorted from blood. The source of these receptors is a woman between 25 and 40 years old in good health. Each CDR3 is given with its conserved first and last residue. The size entry is marked missing in some rows and otherwise reads once, few, many or a size class.

V	J	size	CDR3
TRBV9	TRBJ2-5	NA	CASTGTETRGTQYF
TRBV19	TRBJ2-2	once	CASSLDAGENTGELFF
TRBV9	TRBJ1-3	NA	CASSVDGGGNTIYF
TRBV11-3	TRBJ1-2	once	CASSFQSYGYTF
TRBV27	TRBJ1-5	NA	CATGEGGNQPQHF
TRBV27	TRBJ2-1	NA	CASSTSGSFNEQFF
TRBV27	TRBJ2-7	NA	CASSLSSTGRRYEQYF
TRBV2	TRBJ1-5	NA	CASATGELNQPQHF
TRBV2	TRBJ2-7	NA	CASSEDSDYEQYF
TRBV11-2	TRBJ2-5	NA	CASSLGAEWVETQYF
TRBV27	TRBJ1-5	NA	CASSPQGSEGPQHF
TRBV5-1	TRBJ1-1	NA	CASSLGVNTEAFF
TRBV14	TRBJ2-7	once	CASSQDTPRGYEQYF
TRBV11-2	TRBJ1-1	NA	CASSLGTGGLAEAFF
TRBV6-6	TRBJ1-4	NA	CASNRDNEKLFF
TRBV13	TRBJ1-1	few	CASSFGSSVAFF
TRBV27	TRBJ2-7	NA	CASSLRQGYYEQYF
TRBV27	NA	NA	CASSRVGASGAYEQYF
TRBV27	TRBJ1-5	NA	CASSLFRGSNQPQHF
TRBV13	TRBJ2-1	NA	CASSLRGEAYNEQFF
TRBV5-4	TRBJ1-1	NA	CASSWAGDTEAFF
TRBV19	TRBJ2-7	NA	CASRGHLAYEQYF